This T cell receptor (beta chain) was identified during a study of cytomegalovirus exposure and HLA in healthy donors. Findings and caveats of the study: After further analysis at a later stage, 16,951 TCR beta sequences were associated with HLA alleles at 0.05 false discovery rate. Indistinguishable V segments such as TRBV6-2 and TRBV6-3 were excluded.

Researchers ran the PCR with 60 Vbeta and 13 Jbeta primers. The method was immunoSEQ multiplex PCR; TCRdb's version includes in-frame clones alone and lacks a portion of them. The sample table sets out roughly 90,000 clones. Regarding this clone: The antigen remains unidentified.

Trimming took 6 bases from V and 4 from J; bases not matched to a gene: 6. The CDR3 runs to 13 residues. Germline lookup yields CDR1 MNHNS and CDR2 SASEGT. The sequenced material came from PBMCs. The clonotype was recovered from a man aged 50-59 years in good health and CMV-seropositive. This chain joins TRBV6-1 and TRBJ2-7; 7 nucleotides line up with TRBD1. As DNA, the CDR3 is TGTGCCAGCAGAGAAAACAGGGGTTACGAGCAGTACGTC. This codes for CASRENRGYEQYV.